This T cell receptor beta chain was captured in a study of human T cells and chemical hapten exposure. Sample time point: healthy volunteer bleed at 2 weeks. Unfractionated whole blood yielded total RNA. This clonotype was seen at least ten times. Antigen specificity is unknown. Under the authors' procedure: With a range of about 20,000 to 750,000, the median per sample was roughly 91,000 TCRs. MiXCR was run by TCRdb on the RACE reads, yielding one entry per CDR3 protein. TCRdb's processing, not the authors', yielded these V and J calls. The sample gives around 130,000 distinct CDR3 sequences, about 8.2% of which show up once; 1.5% to 2% is in the top ten. Overall study results and limits: No change in TCRs above 1 in 1000 frequency was produced by DPC sensitization.

V lost 6 bases and J lost 4, with 13 bases in between. Germline CDR1 and CDR2: MNHEY and SVGEGT. The CDR3 has 14 amino acids. V and J are TRBV6-2 or TRBV6-3 and TRBJ1-5; tentative D call: TRBD1 (6 bases). The origin of this receptor is a male donor in good health. Some clones in this sample may be carry-over from other donors' samples. The sequencing input was whole blood. DNA for the CDR3: TGTGCCAGCAGGACCGGAGGGGGGAATCAGCCCCAGCATTTT. Translating it yields CASRTGGGNQPQHF.